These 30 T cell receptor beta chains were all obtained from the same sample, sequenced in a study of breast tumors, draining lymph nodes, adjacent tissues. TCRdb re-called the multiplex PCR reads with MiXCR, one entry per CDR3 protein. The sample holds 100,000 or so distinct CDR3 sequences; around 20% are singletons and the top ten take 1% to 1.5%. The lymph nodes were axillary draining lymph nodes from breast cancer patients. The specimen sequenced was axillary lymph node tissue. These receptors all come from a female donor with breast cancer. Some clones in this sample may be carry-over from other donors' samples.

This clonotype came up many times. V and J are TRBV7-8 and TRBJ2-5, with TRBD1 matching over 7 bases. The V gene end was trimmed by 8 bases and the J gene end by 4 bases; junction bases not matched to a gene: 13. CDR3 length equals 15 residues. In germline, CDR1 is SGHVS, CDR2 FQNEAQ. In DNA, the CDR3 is TGTGCCAGCGTTTTCCGTGTCCAGGGGGTAGAGACCCAGTACTTC. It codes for CASVFRVQGVETQYF.

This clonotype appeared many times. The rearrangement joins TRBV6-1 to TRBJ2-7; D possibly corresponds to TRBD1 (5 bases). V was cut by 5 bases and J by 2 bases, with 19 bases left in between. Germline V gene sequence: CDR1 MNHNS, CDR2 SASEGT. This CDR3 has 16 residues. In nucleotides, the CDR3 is TGTGCCAGCAGTCCCCCCGGCAGCAGGGCCACCTACGAGCAGTACTTC. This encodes CASSPPGSRATYEQYF.

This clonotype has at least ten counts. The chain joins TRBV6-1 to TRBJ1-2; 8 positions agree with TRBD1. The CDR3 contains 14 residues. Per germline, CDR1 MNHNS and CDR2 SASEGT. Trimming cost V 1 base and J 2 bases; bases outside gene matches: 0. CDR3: CASSEGTGNYGYTF. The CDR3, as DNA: TGTGCCAGCAGTGAAGGGACAGGGAACTATGGCTACACCTTC.

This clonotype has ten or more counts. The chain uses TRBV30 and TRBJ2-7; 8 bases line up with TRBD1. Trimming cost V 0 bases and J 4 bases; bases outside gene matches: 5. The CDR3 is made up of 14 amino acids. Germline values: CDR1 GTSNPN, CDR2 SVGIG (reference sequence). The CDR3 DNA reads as TGTGCCTGGAGTGTCTCGGACAGGGTTTACGAGCAGTACTTC. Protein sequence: CAWSVSDRVYEQYF. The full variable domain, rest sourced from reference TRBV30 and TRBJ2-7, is SQTIHQWPATLVQPVGSPLSLECTVEGTSNPNLYWYRQAAGRGLQLLFYSVGIGQISSEVPQNLSASRPQDRQFILSSKKLLLSDSGFYLCAWSVSDRVYEQYFGPGTRLTVT.

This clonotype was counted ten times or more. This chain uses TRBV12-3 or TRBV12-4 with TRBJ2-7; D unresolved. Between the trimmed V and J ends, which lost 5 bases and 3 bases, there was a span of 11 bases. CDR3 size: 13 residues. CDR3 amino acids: CASSLGILYEQYF. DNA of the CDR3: TGTGCCAGCAGTCTAGGGATTCTCTACGAGCAGTACTTC.

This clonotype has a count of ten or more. CDR3 sequence reads: CASSPQRDRNSPLHF. The CDR3 nucleotides read TGTGCCAGCAGCCCCCAGAGGGATCGTAATTCACCCCTCCACTTT. The chain links TRBV4-2 to TRBJ1-6, with D unresolved. V was pared by 4 bases and J by 6 bases, with 13 bases between. Germline V lookup: CDR1 LGHNA, CDR2 YNFKEQ. The CDR3 consists of 15 residues.

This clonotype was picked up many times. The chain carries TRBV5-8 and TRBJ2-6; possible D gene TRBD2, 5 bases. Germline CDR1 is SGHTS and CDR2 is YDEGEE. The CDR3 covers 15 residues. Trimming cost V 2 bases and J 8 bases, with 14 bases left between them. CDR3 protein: CASSLTTAGPNVLTF. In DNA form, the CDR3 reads TGTGCCAGCAGCTTAACAACGGCGGGCCCCAACGTCCTGACTTTC.

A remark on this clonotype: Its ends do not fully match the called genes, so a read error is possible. The CDR3 region is CASGLDSWGSQYF. CDR3 in DNA: TGTGCCAGCGGCTTGGATAGCTGGGGGTCCCAGTACTTC. The chain has TRBV5-6 and TRBJ2-5; D tentatively reads TRBD1 or TRBD2 (5 bases each). The CDR3 is made up of 13 amino acids. Germline CDR1 is SGHDT and CDR2 is YYEEEE.

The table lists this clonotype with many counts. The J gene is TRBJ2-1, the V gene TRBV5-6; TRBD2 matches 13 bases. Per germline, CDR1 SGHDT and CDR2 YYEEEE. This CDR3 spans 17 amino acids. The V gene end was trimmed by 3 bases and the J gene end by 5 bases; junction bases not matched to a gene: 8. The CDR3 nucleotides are TGTGCCAGCAGCTCCCGACTAGCGGGGGGCCTACACAATGAGCAGTTCTTC. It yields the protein CASSSRLAGGLHNEQFF.

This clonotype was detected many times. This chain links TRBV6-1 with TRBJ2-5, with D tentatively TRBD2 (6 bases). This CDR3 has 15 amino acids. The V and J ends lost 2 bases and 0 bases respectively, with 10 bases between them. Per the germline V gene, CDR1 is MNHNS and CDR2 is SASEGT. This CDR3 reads CASSETGLYQETQYF. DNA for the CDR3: TGTGCCAGCAGTGAAACGGGACTGTACCAAGAGACCCAGTACTTC.

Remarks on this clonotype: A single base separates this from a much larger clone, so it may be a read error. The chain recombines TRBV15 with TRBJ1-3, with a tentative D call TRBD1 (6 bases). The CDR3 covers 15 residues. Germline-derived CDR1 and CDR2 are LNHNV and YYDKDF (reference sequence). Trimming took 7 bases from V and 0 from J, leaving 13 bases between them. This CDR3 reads CATKTGYNSGNTIYF. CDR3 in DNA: TGTGCCACCAAGACAGGCTATAACTCTGGAAACACCATATATTTT.

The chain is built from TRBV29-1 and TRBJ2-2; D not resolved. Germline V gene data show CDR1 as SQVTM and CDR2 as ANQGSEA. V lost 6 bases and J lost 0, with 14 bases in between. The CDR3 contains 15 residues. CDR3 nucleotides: TGCAGCGTCCGGCTGGGCTGTGCGAACACCGGGGAGCTGTTTTTT. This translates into CSVRLGCANTGELFF.

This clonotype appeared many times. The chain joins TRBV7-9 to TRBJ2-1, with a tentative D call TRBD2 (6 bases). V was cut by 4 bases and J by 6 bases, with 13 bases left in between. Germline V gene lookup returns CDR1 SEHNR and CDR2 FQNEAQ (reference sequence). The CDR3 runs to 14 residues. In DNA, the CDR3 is TGTGCCAGCAGCTCGGGGGACTTCCGCAATGAGCAGTTCTTC. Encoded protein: CASSSGDFRNEQFF.

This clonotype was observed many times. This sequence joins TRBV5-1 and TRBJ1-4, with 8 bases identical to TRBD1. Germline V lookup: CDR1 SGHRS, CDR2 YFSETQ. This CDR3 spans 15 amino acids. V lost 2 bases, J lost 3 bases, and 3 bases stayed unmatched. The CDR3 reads CASSFRGQANEKLFF. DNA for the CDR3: TGCGCCAGCAGCTTCCGGGGACAGGCTAATGAAAAACTGTTTTTT.

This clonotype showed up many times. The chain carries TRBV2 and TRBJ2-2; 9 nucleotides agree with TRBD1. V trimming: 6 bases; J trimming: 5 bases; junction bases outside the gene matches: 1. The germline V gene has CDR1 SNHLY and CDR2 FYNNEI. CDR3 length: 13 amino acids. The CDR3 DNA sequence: TGTGCCAGCAGGGGACAGGGAACCGGGGAGCTGTTTTTT. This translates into CASRGQGTGELFF.

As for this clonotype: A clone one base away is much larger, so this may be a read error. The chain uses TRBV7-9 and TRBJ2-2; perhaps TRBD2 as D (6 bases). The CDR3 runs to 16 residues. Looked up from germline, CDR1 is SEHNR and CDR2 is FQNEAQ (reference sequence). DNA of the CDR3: TGCGCCAGCAGCGAGGGACTCGCCTATGTCACCGGGGAGCTGTTTTTT. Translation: CASSEGLAYVTGELFF.

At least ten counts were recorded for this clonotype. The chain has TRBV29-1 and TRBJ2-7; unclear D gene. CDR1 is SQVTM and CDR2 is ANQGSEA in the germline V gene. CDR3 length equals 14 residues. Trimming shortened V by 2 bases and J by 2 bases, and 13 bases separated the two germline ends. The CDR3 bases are TGCAGCGTTGAATCTACCAATCCCCCCTACGAGCAGTACTTC. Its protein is CSVESTNPPYEQYF.

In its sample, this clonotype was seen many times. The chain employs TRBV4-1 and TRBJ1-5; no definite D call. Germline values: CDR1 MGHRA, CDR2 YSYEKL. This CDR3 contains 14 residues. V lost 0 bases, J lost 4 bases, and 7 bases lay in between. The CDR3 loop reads CASSQEERNQPQHF. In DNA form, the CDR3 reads TGCGCCAGCAGCCAAGAGGAGCGAAATCAGCCCCAGCATTTT.

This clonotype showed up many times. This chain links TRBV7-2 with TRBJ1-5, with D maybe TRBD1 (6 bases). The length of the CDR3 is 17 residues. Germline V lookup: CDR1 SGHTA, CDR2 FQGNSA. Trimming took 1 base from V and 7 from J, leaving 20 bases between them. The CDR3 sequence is CASSLGGGGRRRQPQHF. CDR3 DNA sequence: TGTGCCAGCAGCTTAGGGGGAGGGGGGAGACGGCGCCAGCCCCAGCATTTT.

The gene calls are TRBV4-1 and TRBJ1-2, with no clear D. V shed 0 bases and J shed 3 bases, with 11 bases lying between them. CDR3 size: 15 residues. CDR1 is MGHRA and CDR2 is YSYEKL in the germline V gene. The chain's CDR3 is CASSQDIEQHYGYTF. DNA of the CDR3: TGCGCCAGCAGCCAAGATATAGAGCAGCACTATGGCTACACCTTC.

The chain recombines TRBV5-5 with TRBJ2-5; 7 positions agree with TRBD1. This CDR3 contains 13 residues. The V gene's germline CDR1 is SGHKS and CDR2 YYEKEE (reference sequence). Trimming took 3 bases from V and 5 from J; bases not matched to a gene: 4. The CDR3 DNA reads TGTGCCAGCAGCTGGGACAGTAGGGAGACCCAGTACTTC. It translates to CASSWDSRETQYF.

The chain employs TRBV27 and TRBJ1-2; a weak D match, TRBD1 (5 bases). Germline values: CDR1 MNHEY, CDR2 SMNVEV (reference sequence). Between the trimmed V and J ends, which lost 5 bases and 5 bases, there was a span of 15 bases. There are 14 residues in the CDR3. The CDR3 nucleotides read TGTGCCAGCAGTGAGGCAGGGTCCGTATATGGCTACACCTTC. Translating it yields CASSEAGSVYGYTF.

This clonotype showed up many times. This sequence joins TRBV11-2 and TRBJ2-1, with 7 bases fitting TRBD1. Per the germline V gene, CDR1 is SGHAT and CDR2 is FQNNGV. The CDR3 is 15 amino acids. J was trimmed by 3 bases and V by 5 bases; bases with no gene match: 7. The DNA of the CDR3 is TGTGCCAGCAGCGACCGGGACAGCAACTACAATGAGCAGTTCTTC. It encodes CASSDRDSNYNEQFF.

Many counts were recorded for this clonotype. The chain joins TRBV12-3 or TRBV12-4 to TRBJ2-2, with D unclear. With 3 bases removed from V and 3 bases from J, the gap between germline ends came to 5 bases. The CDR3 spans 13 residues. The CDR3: CASSLQYTGELFF. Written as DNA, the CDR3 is TGTGCCAGCAGTTTGCAGTACACCGGGGAGCTGTTTTTT.

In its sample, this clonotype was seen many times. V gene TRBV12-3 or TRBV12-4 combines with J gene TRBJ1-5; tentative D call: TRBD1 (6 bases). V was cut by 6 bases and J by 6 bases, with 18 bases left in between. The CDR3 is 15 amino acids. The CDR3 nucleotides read TGTGCCAGCAGCCCTCCCACAGGGATCGGTCAGCCCCAGCATTTT. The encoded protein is CASSPPTGIGQPQHF.

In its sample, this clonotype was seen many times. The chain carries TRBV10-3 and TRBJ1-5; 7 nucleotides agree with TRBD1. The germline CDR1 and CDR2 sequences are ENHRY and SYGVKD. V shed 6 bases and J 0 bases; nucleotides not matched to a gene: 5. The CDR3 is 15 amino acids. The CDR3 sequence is CAISVTGDSNQPQHF. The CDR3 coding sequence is TGTGCCATCAGCGTAACAGGGGATAGCAATCAGCCCCAGCATTTT.

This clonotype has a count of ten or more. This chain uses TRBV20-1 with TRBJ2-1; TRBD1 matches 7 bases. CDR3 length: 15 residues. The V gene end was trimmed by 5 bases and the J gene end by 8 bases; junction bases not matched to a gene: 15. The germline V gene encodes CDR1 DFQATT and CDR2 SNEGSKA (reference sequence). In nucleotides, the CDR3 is TGCAGTGCTGCAGAGGGGGCAAGGGGAATGCATGAGCAGTTCTTC. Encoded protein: CSAAEGARGMHEQFF.

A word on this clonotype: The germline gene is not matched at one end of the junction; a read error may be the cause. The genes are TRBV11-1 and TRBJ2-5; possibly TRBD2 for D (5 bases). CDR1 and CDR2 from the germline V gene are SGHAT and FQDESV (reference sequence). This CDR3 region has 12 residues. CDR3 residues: CASRDRGEAQYF. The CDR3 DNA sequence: TGTGCCAGCAGGGATCGGGGAGAGGCCCAGTACTTC. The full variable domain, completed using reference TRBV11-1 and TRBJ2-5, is EAEVAQSPRYKITEKSQAVAFWCDPISGHATLYWYRQILGQGPELLVQFQDESVVDDSQLPKDRFSAERLKGVDSTLKIQPAELGDSAMYLCASRDRGEAQYFGPGTRLLVL.

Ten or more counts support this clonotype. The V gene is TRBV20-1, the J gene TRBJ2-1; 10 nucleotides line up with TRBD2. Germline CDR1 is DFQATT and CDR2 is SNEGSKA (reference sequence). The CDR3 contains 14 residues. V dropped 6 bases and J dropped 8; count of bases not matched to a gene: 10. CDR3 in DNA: TGCAGTGCCCCGTCGCTAGCGGGAGCGCATGAGCAGTTCTTC. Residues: CSAPSLAGAHEQFF.

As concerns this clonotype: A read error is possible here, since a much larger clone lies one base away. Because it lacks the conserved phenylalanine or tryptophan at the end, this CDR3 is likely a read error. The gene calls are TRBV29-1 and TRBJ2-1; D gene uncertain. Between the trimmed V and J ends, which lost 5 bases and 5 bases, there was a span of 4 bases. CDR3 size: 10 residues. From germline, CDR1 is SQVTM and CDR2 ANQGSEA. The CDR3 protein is CSVQNNEQFS. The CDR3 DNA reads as TGCAGCGTTCAAAACAATGAGCAGTTCTCC.